This T cell receptor (beta chain) was profiled in a study of lymphopenia after photon versus proton radiotherapy. This CDR3 comprises 14 residues. Germline V lookup: CDR1 LNHDA, CDR2 SQIVND (reference sequence). J was trimmed by 1 base and V by 5 bases; bases with no gene match: 5. The method was immunoSEQ multiplex PCR; TCRdb's version includes in-frame clones alone and lacks a portion of them. Found here are roughly 150,000 clones, less than 90% of them singletons; the top ten hold around 4.7%. The chain joins TRBV19 to TRBJ2-7, with 7 bases identical to TRBD2. The specimen comprised peripheral blood, sampled from a patient treated with photon-based radiotherapy. This clonotype originated in a middle-aged man with gastric cancer. The CDR3 sequence is CASSFLGGSYEQYF. In DNA form, the CDR3 reads TGTGCCAGTAGTTTTCTGGGGGGGTCCTACGAGCAGTACTTC.